This T cell receptor beta chain was observed in a study of cytotoxic CD8 clonotypes in ibrutinib-treated CLL. Findings of the study overall: Baseline clonality, higher than in age-matched healthy donors, tracked circulating CD8+ T-cell counts. Shared public clonotypes were rare, and on treatment they either got smaller or stayed the same. A difference in sampling times existed between sustained-remission and progressing patients.

Concerning this clone: Its specificity is unknown.

Generated by immunoSEQ multiplex PCR, the TCRdb table keeps only in-frame clones and is missing some. The table has approximately 170,000 clones, more than 70% seen once. Trimming took 4 bases from V and 1 from J, leaving 8 bases between them. The CDR3 loop spans 13 amino acids. Germline V gene lookup returns CDR1 MNHEY and CDR2 SVGAGI. This receptor was taken from a human donor with chronic lymphocytic leukemia. This chain links TRBV6-5 with TRBJ2-7; D may be TRBD1 or TRBD2 (5 bases each). This specimen was PBMCs, taken at disease progression, from a patient treated with ibrutinib. CDR3 DNA: TGTGCCAGCAGTTGGGACCGTTCCTACGAGCAGTACTTC. Residues: CASSWDRSYEQYF.